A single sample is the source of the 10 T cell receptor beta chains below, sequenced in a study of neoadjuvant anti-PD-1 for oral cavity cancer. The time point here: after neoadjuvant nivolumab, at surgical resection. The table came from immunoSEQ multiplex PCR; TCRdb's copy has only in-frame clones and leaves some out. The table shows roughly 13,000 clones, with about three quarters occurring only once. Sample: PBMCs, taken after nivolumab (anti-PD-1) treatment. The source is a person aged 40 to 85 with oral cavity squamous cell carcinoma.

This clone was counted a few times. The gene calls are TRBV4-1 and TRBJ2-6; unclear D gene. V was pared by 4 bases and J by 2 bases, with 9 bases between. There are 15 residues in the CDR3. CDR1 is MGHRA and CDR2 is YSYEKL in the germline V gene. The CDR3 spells CASSLQTTGANVLTF. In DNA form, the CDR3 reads TGCGCCAGCAGCCTCCAGACCACTGGGGCCAACGTCCTGACTTTC.

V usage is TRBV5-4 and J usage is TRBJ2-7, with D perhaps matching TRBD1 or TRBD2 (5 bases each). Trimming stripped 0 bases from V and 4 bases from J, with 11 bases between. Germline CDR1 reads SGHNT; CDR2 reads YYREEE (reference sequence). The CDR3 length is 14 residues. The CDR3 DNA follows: TGTGCCAGCAGCTTGGGAGGGGCCGAATACGAGCAGTACTTC. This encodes CASSLGGAEYEQYF.

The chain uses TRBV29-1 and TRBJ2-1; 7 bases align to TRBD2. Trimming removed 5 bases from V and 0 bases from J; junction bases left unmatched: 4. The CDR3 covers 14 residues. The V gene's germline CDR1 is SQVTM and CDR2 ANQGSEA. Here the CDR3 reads CSVRPSGSYNEQFF. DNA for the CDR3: TGCAGCGTTCGTCCTAGCGGCTCCTACAATGAGCAGTTCTTC.

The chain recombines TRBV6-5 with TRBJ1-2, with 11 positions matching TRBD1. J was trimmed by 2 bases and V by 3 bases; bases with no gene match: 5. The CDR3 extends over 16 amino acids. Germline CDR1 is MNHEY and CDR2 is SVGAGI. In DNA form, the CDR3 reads TGTGCCAGCAGTTATATCAGGACAGGGGGCAACTATGGCTACACCTTC. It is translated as CASSYIRTGGNYGYTF.

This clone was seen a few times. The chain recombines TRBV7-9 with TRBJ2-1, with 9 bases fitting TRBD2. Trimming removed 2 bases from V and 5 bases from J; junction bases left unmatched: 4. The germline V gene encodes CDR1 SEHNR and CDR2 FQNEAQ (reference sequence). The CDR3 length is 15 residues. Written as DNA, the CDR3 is TGTGCCAGCAGCTTACTAGCGGGATATAACAATGAGCAGTTCTTC. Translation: CASSLLAGYNNEQFF.

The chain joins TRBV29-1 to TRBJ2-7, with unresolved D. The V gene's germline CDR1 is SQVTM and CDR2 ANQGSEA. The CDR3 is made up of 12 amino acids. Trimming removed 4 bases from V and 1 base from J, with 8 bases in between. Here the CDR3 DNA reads TGCAGCGTTGTTGACAATTCCTACGAGCAGTACTTC. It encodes CSVVDNSYEQYF.

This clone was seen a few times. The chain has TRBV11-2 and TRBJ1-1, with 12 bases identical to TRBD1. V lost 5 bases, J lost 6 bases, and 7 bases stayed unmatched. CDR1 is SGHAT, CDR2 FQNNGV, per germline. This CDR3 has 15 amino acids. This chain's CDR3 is CASSISGTGGSEAFF. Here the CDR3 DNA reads TGTGCCAGCAGCATATCCGGGACAGGGGGCTCTGAAGCTTTCTTT.

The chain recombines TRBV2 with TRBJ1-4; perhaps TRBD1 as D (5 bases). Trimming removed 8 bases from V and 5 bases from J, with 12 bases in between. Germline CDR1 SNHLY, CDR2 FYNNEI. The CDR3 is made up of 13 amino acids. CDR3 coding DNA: TGTGCCAGCGGAGGGGAGGCGAATGAAAAACTGTTTTTT. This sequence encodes CASGGEANEKLFF.

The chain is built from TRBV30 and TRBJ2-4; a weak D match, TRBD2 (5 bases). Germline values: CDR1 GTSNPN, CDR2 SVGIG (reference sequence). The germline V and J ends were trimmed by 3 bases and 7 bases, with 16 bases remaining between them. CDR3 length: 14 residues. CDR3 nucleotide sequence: TGTGCCTGGAGGAATCGGGCGGGCGGGAACATTCAGTACTTC. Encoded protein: CAWRNRAGGNIQYF.

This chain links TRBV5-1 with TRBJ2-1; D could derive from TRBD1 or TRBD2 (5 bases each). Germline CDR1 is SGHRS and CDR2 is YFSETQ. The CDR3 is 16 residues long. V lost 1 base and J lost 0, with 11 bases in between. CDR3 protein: CASSLIGGSSYNEQFF. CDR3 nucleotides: TGCGCCAGCAGCTTGATTGGGGGAAGCTCCTACAATGAGCAGTTCTTC.